These T cell receptor beta chains were read from a single sample in a study of cytomegalovirus exposure and HLA in healthy donors. Assay: immunoSEQ multiplex PCR; the TCRdb copy retains only in-frame clones and omits some. This table has some 150,000 clones, roughly 80% appearing once. Input material: PBMCs. These receptors were obtained from a man in his forties in good health and CMV-seronegative. CDR3s include the opening cysteine and the closing phenylalanine or tryptophan. D genes are given only for firm matches. Where a row states a size, it is once, few, many or the class of an expanded clone; other rows omit it.

d_gene	v_gene	j_gene	abundance	CDR3aa	CDR3nt
.	TRBV7-2	TRBJ2-7	few	CASSPAGFYEQYF	TGTGCCAGCAGCCCCGCGGGGTTCTACGAGCAGTACTTC
.	TRBV9	TRBJ2-2	.	CASSVHRSTRRSTGELFF	TGTGCCAGCAGCGTACACAGGTCCACAAGGCGAAGCACCGGGGAGCTGTTTTTT
.	TRBV5-1	TRBJ1-5	.	CASSLTGYNQPQHF	TGCGCCAGCAGCTTGACAGGGTACAATCAGCCCCAGCATTTT
TRBD2	TRBV5-4	TRBJ2-3	.	CASSTGLAGFTDTQYF	TGTGCCAGCAGCACCGGACTAGCGGGTTTCACAGATACGCAGTATTTT
.	TRBV5-1	TRBJ2-2	.	CASTTLTENTGELFF	TGCGCCAGCACCACCTTGACTGAGAACACCGGGGAGCTGTTTTTT
.	TRBV27	TRBJ1-1	.	CASSLATGGTEAFF	TGTGCCAGCAGTTTGGCGACAGGCGGAACTGAAGCTTTCTTT
TRBD2	TRBV9	TRBJ2-1	.	CASSSVAGGLVYNEQFF	TGTGCCAGCAGCTCCGTAGCGGGGGGGCTAGTCTACAATGAGCAGTTCTTC
.	TRBV5-1	TRBJ2-7	few	CASSSEETGRYEQYF	TGCGCCAGCAGCTCGGAGGAGACAGGGAGGTACGAGCAGTACTTC
TRBD1	TRBV5-4	TRBJ2-2	.	CASSPPGTGAGELFF	TGTGCCAGCAGCCCTCCCGGGACAGGGGCCGGGGAGCTGTTTTTT
TRBD1	TRBV19	TRBJ1-1	.	CASSRGPPPVDTEAFF	TGTGCCAGCAGCAGGGGGCCGCCCCCCGTGGACACTGAAGCTTTCTTT
.	TRBV2	TRBJ1-5	.	CASRQVKGQPQHF	TGTGCCAGCAGACAGGTTAAGGGGCAGCCCCAGCATTTT
.	TRBV21-1	TRBJ1-2	few	CASSSSEKDYGYTF	TGTGCCAGCAGCAGTTCGGAGAAGGACTATGGCTACACCTTC
TRBD1	TRBV4-3	TRBJ2-5	.	CASSQSGQGARETQYF	TGCGCCAGCAGCCAGTCGGGACAGGGGGCGCGTGAGACCCAGTACTTC
.	TRBV4-1	TRBJ2-5	.	CASSHPSGVVQETQYF	TGCGCCAGCAGCCACCCCTCCGGGGTAGTCCAAGAGACCCAGTACTTC
TRBD1	TRBV7-3	TRBJ2-7	.	CASSLTGGVEQYF	TGTGCCAGCAGCCTGACAGGGGGCGTCGAGCAGTACTTC
TRBD2	TRBV5-1	TRBJ2-1	.	CASRQAVISGAYNEQFF	TGCGCCAGCAGACAAGCCGTCATAAGCGGGGCTTACAATGAGCAGTTCTTC
.	TRBV5-8	TRBJ2-5	.	CASSFRDNSYRETQYF	TGTGCCAGCAGCTTCCGGGACAACAGCTATCGGGAGACCCAGTACTTC
.	TRBV7-2	TRBJ1-2	.	CASSFVLPRGVYGYTF	TGTGCCAGCAGCTTTGTTCTGCCACGGGGGGTCTATGGCTACACCTTC
.	TRBV11-2	TRBJ1-1	.	CASSPGGSGNTEAFF	TGTGCCAGCAGCCCCGGGGGGTCCGGGAACACTGAAGCTTTCTTT
.	TRBV18	TRBJ2-7	.	CASSPPAMVHEQYF	TGTGCCAGCTCACCCCCTGCGATGGTACACGAGCAGTACTTC
TRBD2	TRBV5-1	TRBJ2-3	.	CASSLGPASGGTDTQYF	TGCGCCAGCAGCTTGGGGCCGGCTAGCGGGGGAACAGATACGCAGTATTTT
TRBD1	TRBV6-1	TRBJ2-7	.	CASSPGQGLHEQYF	TGTGCCAGCAGCCCCGGACAGGGTCTCCACGAGCAGTACTTC
TRBD1	TRBV11-2	TRBJ1-1	.	CASSTWTGENTEAFF	TGTGCCAGCAGCACCTGGACAGGGGAGAACACTGAAGCTTTCTTT
.	TRBV5-6	TRBJ1-6	.	CASSSDTSSLVSPLHF	TGTGCCAGCAGCTCGGACACCTCGAGTCTGGTCTCACCCCTCCACTTT
.	TRBV7-2	TRBJ2-2	.	CASSLGPVTGELFF	TGTGCCAGCAGCTTAGGCCCGGTCACCGGGGAGCTGTTTTTT
.	TRBV5-6	TRBJ2-7	.	CASSLKGPYEQYF	TGTGCCAGCAGCTTAAAGGGGCCTTACGAGCAGTACTTC
.	TRBV30	TRBJ2-7	.	CACPKAGGIYEQYF	TGTGCCTGCCCCAAGGCCGGAGGAATCTACGAGCAGTACTTC
.	TRBV6-5	TRBJ2-1	.	CASSYWGTQGFGEQFF	TGTGCCAGCAGTTACTGGGGGACACAAGGGTTCGGTGAGCAGTTCTTC
.	TRBV4-1	TRBJ1-4	few	CASSQDVVRGLEKLFF	TGCGCCAGCAGCCAAGATGTAGTGCGGGGGTTAGAAAAACTGTTTTTT
.	TRBV5-4	TRBJ1-3	few	CASSFGEDSGNTIYF	TGTGCCAGCAGCTTCGGTGAGGACTCTGGAAACACCATATATTTT
.	TRBV19	TRBJ2-7	.	CASMGLGGGRVYEQYF	TGTGCCAGTATGGGCCTAGGAGGGGGCAGAGTCTACGAGCAGTACTTC
.	TRBV6-5	TRBJ1-1	.	CASIQIQRAEAFF	TGTGCCAGCATCCAGATTCAACGGGCTGAAGCTTTCTTT
TRBD1	TRBV28	TRBJ2-7	.	CASSSSDRVQGYEQYF	TGTGCCAGCAGTTCCTCGGACAGGGTGCAGGGCTACGAGCAGTACTTC
.	TRBV9	TRBJ2-1	.	CASSVAQWSDYNEQFF	TGTGCCAGCAGCGTAGCCCAATGGAGTGACTACAATGAGCAGTTCTTC
TRBD1	TRBV4-2	TRBJ1-5	.	CASSQARQGSGQPQHF	TGTGCCAGCAGCCAAGCCAGACAGGGGTCGGGCCAGCCCCAGCATTTT
TRBD1	TRBV2	TRBJ2-7	.	CASSDRQGFYEQYF	TGTGCCAGCAGTGATCGACAGGGGTTCTACGAGCAGTACTTC
TRBD2	TRBV5-6	TRBJ2-7	.	CASSFRAGHSYEQYF	TGTGCCAGCAGTTTTCGAGCGGGGCACTCCTACGAGCAGTACTTC
.	TRBV27	TRBJ2-7	.	CASSLIGDEQYF	TGTGCCAGCAGTTTAATAGGGGACGAGCAGTACTTC
.	TRBV5-1	TRBJ1-3	.	CASSPGHGQTNSGNTIYF	TGCGCCAGCAGCCCGGGACACGGACAAACGAACTCTGGAAACACCATATATTTT
.	TRBV5-1	TRBJ1-1	few	CASSHLVGGPETEAFF	TGCGCCAGCAGCCACTTGGTGGGAGGTCCCGAGACTGAAGCTTTCTTT
TRBD1	TRBV2	TRBJ1-5	.	CASSSRTGGGQPQHF	TGTGCCAGCAGCTCACGGACAGGGGGCGGTCAGCCCCAGCATTTT
.	TRBV30	TRBJ1-6	.	CAWSVRRGANSPLHF	TGTGCCTGGAGTGTACGAAGGGGCGCGAATTCACCCCTCCACTTT
TRBD2	TRBV5-1	TRBJ2-7	.	CASSLEPSGSYEQYF	TGCGCCAGCAGCTTGGAACCTAGCGGTTCCTACGAGCAGTACTTC
.	TRBV4-1	TRBJ2-7	once	CASSQGVAVTEQYF	TGCGCCAGCAGCCAAGGAGTGGCGGTTACCGAGCAGTACTTC
TRBD2	TRBV10-3	TRBJ2-5	.	CAISGGGLETQYF	TGTGCCATCAGTGGCGGGGGGTTGGAGACCCAGTACTTC
.	TRBV15	TRBJ1-5	.	CATSSPGGRASNQPQHF	TGTGCCACCAGCTCCCCGGGGGGCAGGGCGAGCAATCAGCCCCAGCATTTT
.	TRBV11-3	TRBJ1-2	.	CASSFSGVGYTF	TGTGCCAGCAGCTTTTCCGGGGTCGGCTACACCTTC
.	TRBV5-1	TRBJ1-1	.	CASSLTDGVNTEAFF	TGCGCCAGCAGCTTGACAGATGGCGTGAACACTGAAGCTTTCTTT
.	TRBV7-6	TRBJ2-7	once	CARSWAEQYF	TGTGCCCGCAGCTGGGCCGAGCAGTACTTC
.	TRBV7-2	TRBJ1-5	.	CASSLGSGGQPQHF	TGTGCCAGCAGCTTAGGATCAGGCGGGCAGCCCCAGCATTTT
.	TRBV6-1	TRBJ2-7	.	CASSDRYYEQYF	TGTGCCAGCAGTGACAGATACTACGAGCAGTACTTC
TRBD2	TRBV5-4	TRBJ2-5	.	CASSGLAGGQETQYF	TGTGCCAGCAGCGGTCTAGCGGGGGGCCAAGAGACCCAGTACTTC
.	TRBV14	TRBJ1-2	once	CASSQDLGLDYGYTF	TGTGCCAGCAGCCAAGATTTGGGCCTGGACTATGGCTACACCTTC
.	TRBV5-6	TRBJ1-2	.	CASSRQDSYGYTF	TGTGCCAGCAGCCGACAGGACTCCTATGGCTACACCTTC
TRBD1	TRBV15	TRBJ1-4	.	CATSRDLYRGEEKLFF	TGTGCCACCAGCAGAGACCTCTACAGGGGTGAGGAAAAACTGTTTTTT